What follows are 20 T cell receptor beta chains derived from one specimen sequenced in a study of blood T cells in healthy people across ages. The second PCR ran roughly 7 to 11 cycles with a sample-barcoded 5' primer and J-beta primers. TCRdb re-called the 5' RACE reads through MiXCR, storing one row per CDR3 protein. The sample includes more than 1,400,000 distinct CDR3 sequences, about 43% seen only once; the top ten take roughly 7.9%. The sequenced sample consisted of blood. All receptors come from a woman aged 18-35 years in good health.

This clonotype is a singleton in its sample. The chain combines TRBV5-1 with TRBJ2-5; possibly TRBD2 for D (6 bases). Looked up from germline, CDR1 is SGHRS and CDR2 is YFSETQ. V dropped 4 bases and J dropped 11 bases, with 18 bases sitting between them. CDR3 length: 13 amino acids. This chain's CDR3 is CASSPGGADRQYF. The CDR3, as DNA: TGCGCCAGCAGCCCAGGAGGGGCAGACCGTCAGTACTTC.

This clonotype was seen once. The CDR3 region has the DNA TGCAGCGGCCAGCGGGGGAACACAGATACGCAGTATTTT. Amino acid sequence: CSGQRGNTDTQYF. The chain joins TRBV20-1 to TRBJ2-3; the match to TRBD2 covers 8 bases. The CDR3 contains 13 residues. Per germline, CDR1 DFQATT and CDR2 SNEGSKA (reference sequence).

This chain joins TRBV3-1 and TRBJ2-7, with 8 bases matching TRBD2. The CDR3 length is 14 residues. Unmatched junction bases numbered 8, after V lost 5 bases and J lost 5 bases. CDR1 is LGHDT, CDR2 YNNKEL, per germline (reference sequence). The CDR3 region is CASSSAGATDEQYF. The CDR3 DNA reads TGTGCCAGCAGCTCAGCGGGGGCTACCGACGAGCAGTACTTC.

In this sample, this clonotype turned up a few times. The rearrangement joins TRBV21-1 to TRBJ1-1. TRBV21-1 is shown as a pseudogene. The CDR3 is made up of 16 amino acids. CDR3 coding DNA: TGTGCCAGCACCCTACCGACCGCCGGGGTGAACACTGAAGCTTTCTTT. This gives the protein CASTLPTAGVNTEAFF.

This sequence joins TRBV5-6 and TRBJ1-1; 7 positions match TRBD1. From germline, CDR1 is SGHDT and CDR2 YYEEEE. The CDR3 length is 14 residues. Unmatched junction bases numbered 12, after V lost 5 bases and J lost 8 bases. CDR3 sequence (DNA): TGTGCCAGCAGGCCGACGGGACAGACTTGGGAAGCTTTCTTT. As protein: CASRPTGQTWEAFF. Together with reference TRBV5-6 and TRBJ1-1, the CDR3 gives the full variable domain: DAGVTQSPTHLIKTRGQQVTLRCSPKSGHDTVSWYQQALGQGPQFIFQYYEEEERQRGNFPDRFSGHQFPNYSSELNVNALLLGDSALYLCASRPTGQTWEAFFGQGTRLTVV.

The chain uses TRBV25-1 and TRBJ2-5; perhaps TRBD2 as D (6 bases). The better agreement between TRBJ2-7 and the DNA end casts doubt on the J call. The CDR3 consists of 16 residues. Germline V CDR1 and CDR2: MGHDK, SYGVNS. In DNA, the CDR3 is TGTGCCACCCTGGGAGGTTTTGCGCCTGGGGTCCACGAGCAGTACTTC. It translates to CATLGGFAPGVHEQYF.

The V gene is TRBV5-1, the J gene TRBJ2-1, with TRBD1 as a possible D gene (6 bases). The V end was cut by 2 bases, the J end by 6 bases, with 18 bases between. Germline CDR1 is SGHRS and CDR2 is YFSETQ. This CDR3 spans 16 amino acids. The CDR3 DNA sequence: TGCGCCAGCAGCTTACAGGGTTACGGGGCAGGCAATGAGCAGTTCTTC. This translates into CASSLQGYGAGNEQFF.

This clonotype was counted once. V usage is TRBV5-5 and J usage is TRBJ2-3, with 9 bases matching TRBD2. This CDR3 has 17 amino acids. Trimming took 0 bases from V and 5 from J; bases not matched to a gene: 10. Germline values: CDR1 SGHKS, CDR2 YYEKEE (reference sequence). In DNA, the CDR3 is TGTGCCAGCAGCTTGGCCCCGGGCGGGGGGGCCGGAGATACGCAGTATTTT. Its protein product is CASSLAPGGGAGDTQYF.

This rearrangement joins TRBV7-8 to TRBJ2-2; no clear D. Trimming left V 5 bases short and J 4 bases short, with 14 bases between. The CDR3 is 15 amino acids. Per the germline V gene, CDR1 is SGHVS and CDR2 is FQNEAQ. The CDR3 nucleotides read TGTGCCAGCAGCAACCGGGCTCGAAGCACCGGGGAGCTGTTTTTT. Translating it yields CASSNRARSTGELFF.

Only a few counts were recorded for this clonotype. The chain joins TRBV4-1 to TRBJ1-2; no clear D gene. V gave up 1 base and J gave up 2 bases, with 8 bases separating them. The germline CDR1 and CDR2 sequences are MGHRA and YSYEKL. The CDR3 consists of 14 residues. Here the CDR3 reads CASSQVDKNYGYTF. The CDR3 DNA reads as TGCGCCAGCAGCCAAGTAGACAAAAACTATGGCTACACCTTC.

The V call is TRBV12-3 or TRBV12-4, the J call TRBJ2-5, with D possibly TRBD2 on 5 matching bases. The J call could be wrong; TRBJ2-7 is a better fit for the DNA end. This CDR3 is built from 12 residues. In DNA form, the CDR3 reads TGTGCCAGCAGCCCCCGGACTGTCGAGCAGTACTTC. This codes for CASSPRTVEQYF.

This clonotype was seen a handful of times. The chain carries TRBV7-2 and TRBJ2-1; the D is unclear. CDR1 is SGHTA, CDR2 FQGNSA, per germline. The V gene lost 5 bases and the J gene lost 2 bases, with 10 bases spanning the gap. The CDR3 runs to 14 residues. The CDR3 nucleotides read TGTGCCAGCAGCGCTTTGCCGGCCTACAATGAGCAGTTCTTC. Translated: CASSALPAYNEQFF.

Only a few counts were recorded for this clonotype. The J gene is TRBJ2-1, the V gene TRBV20-1; 9 bases align to TRBD2. The length of the CDR3 is 16 residues. Germline lookup yields CDR1 DFQATT and CDR2 SNEGSKA (reference sequence). Germline trimming cut 3 bases from V and 3 bases from J; bases unmatched to any gene: 9. CDR3 DNA sequence: TGCAGTGCTAGTTTGGAGACTAGCGGAGTCTACAATGAGCAGTTCTTC. It specifies CSASLETSGVYNEQFF.

The chain employs TRBV28 and TRBJ2-7; 7 bases line up with TRBD1. Germline assignment: CDR1 MDHEN and CDR2 SYDVKM. With V trimmed by 6 bases and J by 2 bases, 13 bases remained unmatched. CDR3 length equals 16 residues. CDR3 amino acids: CASSPPSGTVTYEQYF. CDR3 coding DNA: TGTGCCAGCAGCCCCCCCTCGGGGACAGTTACCTACGAGCAGTACTTC.

A single count supports this clonotype. The rearrangement links TRBV5-1 to TRBJ1-1; possible D gene TRBD1, 5 bases. V was pared by 4 bases and J by 1 base, with 11 bases between. The CDR3 totals 14 residues. Germline-derived CDR1 and CDR2 are SGHRS and YFSETQ. CDR3 nucleotides: TGCGCCAGCAGCGTACAGGAGACGAACACTGAAGCTTTCTTT. Translation gives CASSVQETNTEAFF.

V and J are TRBV7-2 and TRBJ1-1; D gene uncertain. V dropped 1 base and J dropped 3 bases, with 6 bases sitting between them. Germline assignment: CDR1 SGHTA and CDR2 FQGNSA. CDR3 length: 13 residues. CDR3 DNA sequence: TGTGCCAGCAGCTTAGATGGATACACTGAAGCTTTCTTT. It codes for CASSLDGYTEAFF.

This clonotype was seen a single time. The DNA for the CDR3 is TGTGCCTGGAGCATGGGACTAGCGGGGGCGCAAAAGTATCAAGAGACCCAGTACTTC. Protein product: CAWSMGLAGAQKYQETQYF. The rearrangement links TRBV30 to TRBJ2-5, with TRBD2 matching 14 bases. Trimming cost V 3 bases and J 2 bases; bases outside gene matches: 14. Germline values: CDR1 GTSNPN, CDR2 SVGIG (reference sequence). The CDR3 runs 19 residues.

This chain links TRBV4-1 with TRBJ2-3, with 10 bases identical to TRBD2. CDR3 length: 15 amino acids. Germline values: CDR1 MGHRA, CDR2 YSYEKL. After removal of 1 base from V and 5 bases from J, the junction contained 3 bases not matched to a gene. The CDR3 DNA reads TGCGCCAGCAGCCAAGGTCCTAGCGGGGGAGATACGCAGTATTTT. Translated, it gives CASSQGPSGGDTQYF.

This clonotype was counted between two and nine times. The chain couples TRBV13 to TRBJ2-7, with D uncertain. CDR1 and CDR2 from the germline V gene are PRHDT and FYEKMQ (reference sequence). V lost 3 bases to trimming and J lost 6 bases, with 12 bases between them. The CDR3 length is 13 residues. CDR3 nucleotide sequence: TGTGCCAGCAGCTTGGCCTCCCCTCGCGAGCAGTACTTC. Translating it yields CASSLASPREQYF.

The chain has TRBV21-1 and TRBJ1-5; the D call of TRBD1 is as the table states it, not checked on the DNA. TRBV21-1 is shown as a pseudogene. The CDR3 is 12 amino acids. The CDR3 protein is CARGTGNQPQHF. The DNA of the CDR3 is TGTGCCAGGGGGACAGGAAATCAGCCCCAGCATTTT.